Below, 30 T cell receptor beta chains from the same sample are listed, as sequenced in a study of shared clonotypes between healthy human individuals. TCRdb's table, derived via immunoSEQ multiplex PCR, lists solely in-frame clones and lacks some. The sample yields around 1.5 million clones, 98% seen once. The material sequenced was naive CD4+ T cells sorted from blood. Subset reported: CD45RA+ positively selected. The receptors originated from a man aged 30-40 years in good health.

The chain employs TRBV5-8 and TRBJ2-3; D possibly corresponds to TRBD2 (6 bases). V dropped 4 bases and J dropped 2 bases, with 14 bases sitting between them. The germline gives CDR1 SGHTS, CDR2 YDEGEE. The CDR3 spans 15 residues. CDR3 protein: CASSQLALPTDTQYF. CDR3 bases: TGTGCCAGCAGCCAACTAGCCCTCCCCACAGATACGCAGTATTTT.

V and J are TRBV19 and TRBJ2-1; possibly TRBD2 for D (5 bases). Trimming pared 4 bases from V and 6 bases from J, leaving 10 bases between. The CDR3 has 13 residues. Germline V lookup: CDR1 LNHDA, CDR2 SQIVND (reference sequence). The CDR3 DNA reads TGTGCCAGTAGTAGGCTAGCCGTCAATGAGCAGTTCTTC. Translated: CASSRLAVNEQFF. Using reference TRBV19 and TRBJ2-1 for the parts outside the CDR3, the full variable domain is DGGITQSPKYLFRKEGQNVTLSCEQNLNHDAMYWYRQDPGQGLRLIYYSQIVNDFQKGDIAEGYSVSREKKESFPLTVTSAQKNPTAFYLCASSRLAVNEQFFGPGTRLTVL.

The genes are TRBV15 and TRBJ1-1; D is undetermined. The V gene lost 1 base and the J gene lost 3 bases, with 18 bases spanning the gap. This CDR3 is 17 amino acids long. Germline V gives CDR1 LNHNV, CDR2 YYDKDF (reference sequence). In nucleotides, the CDR3 is TGTGCCACCAGCAGAGGCCTGGACCGCGATCGGGACACTGAAGCTTTCTTT. This translates into CATSRGLDRDRDTEAFF.

Only one count was recorded for this clone. V usage is TRBV30 and J usage is TRBJ2-1; D remains ambiguous. V lost 2 bases to trimming and J lost 4 bases, with 12 bases between them. The CDR3 contains 14 residues. The germline CDR1 and CDR2 sequences are GTSNPN and SVGIG (reference sequence). The CDR3 loop is CAWSLPPIYNEQFF. The CDR3 region has the DNA TGTGCCTGGAGTCTCCCACCGATATACAATGAGCAGTTCTTC.

The rearrangement uses TRBV7-2 and TRBJ2-3, with TRBD2 as a possible D gene (5 bases). V gave up 4 bases and J gave up 12 bases, with 8 bases separating them. CDR1 and CDR2 (germline): SGHTA, FQGNSA. The CDR3 runs 10 residues. The CDR3 bases are TGTGCCAGCAGCTCCTCGGGACAGTATTTT. This translates into CASSSSGQYF.

The chain recombines TRBV29-1 with TRBJ2-7, with 9 bases aligning to TRBD1. This CDR3 is built from 14 residues. V gave up 7 bases and J gave up 1 base; unmatched junction bases: 8. CDR1 SQVTM and CDR2 ANQGSEA come from the germline V gene. CDR3 protein: CSARRGTGSYEQYF. The DNA of the CDR3 is TGCAGCGCGAGGAGGGGGACAGGGTCCTACGAGCAGTACTTC.

V and J are TRBV28 and TRBJ2-3, with 10 bases matching TRBD2. V dropped 4 bases and J dropped 2; count of bases not matched to a gene: 9. CDR1 MDHEN and CDR2 SYDVKM come from the germline V gene. This CDR3 is 17 amino acids long. In DNA, the CDR3 is TGTGCCAGCAGTTCCCACTGGACTAGCGGACACACAGATACGCAGTATTTT. It yields the protein CASSSHWTSGHTDTQYF. Looking up the rest from reference TRBV28 and TRBJ2-3 gives the full variable domain: DVKVTQSSRYLVKRTGEKVFLECVQDMDHENMFWYRQDPGLGLRLIYFSYDVKMKEKGDIPEGYSVSREKKERFSLILESASTNQTSMYLCASSSHWTSGHTDTQYFGPGTRLTVL.

As concerns this clone: Within the sample, other DNA sequences also encode this same CDR3. This chain uses TRBV7-2 with TRBJ2-2; D gene ambiguous. This CDR3 has 12 residues. Trimming left V 4 bases short and J 3 bases short, with 3 bases between. In germline, CDR1 is SGHTA, CDR2 FQGNSA. The DNA of the CDR3 is TGTGCCAGCAGCTCGTACACCGGGGAGCTGTTTTTT. Translated: CASSSYTGELFF.

This rearrangement joins TRBV7-9 to TRBJ2-7, with D perhaps matching TRBD1 (6 bases). V was pared by 5 bases and J by 0 bases, with 11 bases between. This CDR3 has 14 residues. Germline CDR1 and CDR2: SEHNR and FQNEAQ (reference sequence). As DNA, the CDR3 is TGTGCCAGCAGCCTGGACAGTAACTCCTACGAGCAGTACTTC. This translates into CASSLDSNSYEQYF.

This clone was seen only once. One junction end disagrees with the germline gene, perhaps due to a read error. Other DNA sequences in this sample translate to the same CDR3. The chain employs TRBV18 and TRBJ2-2, with D maybe TRBD1 (6 bases). CDR3 length equals 13 residues. Germline V gene lookup returns CDR1 KGHSH and CDR2 LQKENI. CDR3 DNA sequence: TGTGCCAGCTCCCCACAGGGAAGCGGGGAGCTGTTTTTT. It encodes CASSPQGSGELFF.

The chain uses TRBV29-1 and TRBJ2-7; perhaps TRBD1 as D (6 bases). The V and J ends lost 7 bases and 2 bases respectively, with 15 bases between them. This CDR3 has 13 residues. From germline, CDR1 is SQVTM and CDR2 ANQGSEA. Written as DNA, the CDR3 is TGCAGCGCCACACAGACAGGACCCTACGAGCAGTACTTC. It translates to CSATQTGPYEQYF.

About this clone itself: Other DNA sequences within the sample encode an identical CDR3. The rearrangement joins TRBV7-9 to TRBJ2-7; D not certain. The CDR3 length is 14 residues. Germline V gene data show CDR1 as SEHNR and CDR2 as FQNEAQ (reference sequence). Between the trimmed V and J ends, which lost 3 bases and 0 bases, there was a span of 9 bases. The CDR3 nucleotides read TGTGCCAGCAGCTTGAGTGTCAGCTCCTACGAGCAGTACTTC. It codes for CASSLSVSSYEQYF.

J is TRBJ2-3 and V is TRBV7-6; weak D call: TRBD2 (6 bases). Germline CDR1 and CDR2: SGHVS and FNYEAQ. Trimming cost V 4 bases and J 2 bases, with 10 bases left between them. The CDR3 length is 14 residues. CDR3 coding DNA: TGTGCCAGCAGCTCACGGCGGGACACAGATACGCAGTATTTT. Amino acids: CASSSRRDTDTQYF.

This clone appeared a single time. This chain joins TRBV6-6 and TRBJ2-1; 8 bases map to TRBD2. Unmatched junction bases numbered 9, after V lost 2 bases and J lost 6 bases. CDR1 and CDR2 (germline): MNHNY, SVGAGI (reference sequence). CDR3 size: 16 residues. The CDR3 bases are TGTGCCAGCAGTTACGCTTCAAGCGGGAGAATCAATGAGCAGTTCTTC. The encoded protein is CASSYASSGRINEQFF.

The V gene is TRBV27, the J gene TRBJ1-2; no firm D call. Trimming shortened V by 0 bases and J by 6 bases, and 5 bases separated the two germline ends. CDR3 size: 12 residues. The germline V gene encodes CDR1 MNHEY and CDR2 SMNVEV (reference sequence). CDR3 DNA sequence: TGTGCCAGCAGTTTATCAGGGAATGGCTACACCTTC. Its protein product is CASSLSGNGYTF.

The chain employs TRBV15 and TRBJ1-5; D is perhaps TRBD1 (5 bases). Germline assignment: CDR1 LNHNV and CDR2 YYDKDF (reference sequence). Trimming took off 1 base at V and 2 bases at J, with 12 bases between the two ends. The CDR3 has 16 amino acids. CDR3 in DNA: TGTGCCACCAGCAGAGCAGTGGGGACGGGCAATCAGCCCCAGCATTTT. This codes for CATSRAVGTGNQPQHF.

The V call is TRBV6-1, the J call TRBJ2-3; a weak D match, TRBD1 (6 bases). The V end was cut by 0 bases, the J end by 2 bases, with 18 bases between. Germline CDR1 MNHNS, CDR2 SASEGT. CDR3 length: 18 residues. CDR3 region: CASSEARGTGRATDTQYF. CDR3 nucleotides: TGTGCCAGCAGTGAAGCGAGGGGGACGGGACGGGCCACAGATACGCAGTATTTT.

CDR3 sequence (DNA): TGTGCCAGCAGTTTTTCCGGGACTAGCTACGAGCAGTACTTC. Its translation: CASSFSGTSYEQYF. The chain links TRBV28 to TRBJ2-7; the match to TRBD2 covers 8 bases. V gave up 3 bases and J gave up 3 bases; unmatched junction bases: 4. Per the germline V gene, CDR1 is MDHEN and CDR2 is SYDVKM. The CDR3 spans 14 residues.

This chain connects TRBV7-3 to TRBJ2-3; D remains unclear. The V gene's germline CDR1 is SGHTA and CDR2 FQGTGA. V was cut by 7 bases and J by 5 bases, with 13 bases left in between. The CDR3 is 13 amino acids. CDR3 protein: CASTLRTGDTQYF. The CDR3 DNA reads TGTGCCAGCACCCTCCGGACGGGAGATACGCAGTATTTT.

The gene calls are TRBV2 and TRBJ1-1; possibly TRBD1 for D (6 bases). Trimming cost V 7 bases and J 4 bases, with 13 bases left between them. CDR1 is SNHLY and CDR2 is FYNNEI in the germline V gene. The CDR3 has 13 residues. CDR3 in DNA: TGTGCCAGCAACAGGGAGGTCGGCACTGAAGCTTTCTTT. Residues: CASNREVGTEAFF.

CDR3 bases: TGTGCCAGCAGCCTCGAGCCTTTGGGGTACACTGAAGCTTTCTTT. As protein: CASSLEPLGYTEAFF. The rearrangement links TRBV11-2 to TRBJ1-1; D uncertain. The CDR3 runs to 15 residues. V shed 5 bases and J shed 3 bases, with 16 bases lying between them. The germline V gene encodes CDR1 SGHAT and CDR2 FQNNGV.

The chain is built from TRBV5-5 and TRBJ1-2; 8 bases are shared with TRBD1. Losses at the gene ends were 0 bases for V and 5 bases for J; bases not matched to a gene: 6. Germline CDR1 and CDR2: SGHKS and YYEKEE (reference sequence). The CDR3 is 15 residues long. CDR3 nucleotide sequence: TGTGCCAGCAGCTTGGGACAGGGGATGGGTTATGGCTACACCTTC. Translation: CASSLGQGMGYGYTF.

Comment on this clone: Other DNA sequences in the sample encode the same CDR3. This chain uses TRBV5-1 with TRBJ2-1, with D perhaps TRBD1 or TRBD2 (5 bases each). V lost 0 bases, J lost 3 bases, and 10 bases lay in between. This CDR3 comprises 15 residues. Germline CDR1 is SGHRS and CDR2 is YFSETQ. Written as DNA, the CDR3 is TGCGCCAGCAGCTTGGCGAGGGGTGACTACAATGAGCAGTTCTTC. It yields the protein CASSLARGDYNEQFF.

J is TRBJ2-1 and V is TRBV29-1, with TRBD2 matching 13 bases. J gave up 12 bases and V 8 bases, and 10 bases lay outside the gene matches. The germline V gene has CDR1 SQVTM and CDR2 ANQGSEA. The CDR3 is 13 amino acids. CDR3 nucleotides: TGCAGCCTCGGACTAGCGGGAGTATCAGGGCAGTTCTTC. Translated: CSLGLAGVSGQFF.

The rearrangement links TRBV9 to TRBJ2-2; D is possibly TRBD1 or TRBD2 (6 bases each). Germline V gives CDR1 SGDLS, CDR2 YYNGEE. CDR3 length: 16 residues. Trimming took off 4 bases at V and 3 bases at J, with 16 bases between the two ends. CDR3 loop: CASSSAWGADTGELFF. CDR3 DNA: TGTGCCAGCAGCTCTGCCTGGGGGGCGGACACCGGGGAGCTGTTTTTT.

This clone was detected only once. The rearrangement uses TRBV5-1 and TRBJ1-2, with D tentatively TRBD1 (5 bases). Trimming pared 3 bases from V and 2 bases from J, leaving 14 bases between. This CDR3 has 15 residues. CDR1 SGHRS and CDR2 YFSETQ come from the germline V gene. The CDR3 sequence is CASSWGVGGNYGYTF. For the CDR3, the DNA is TGCGCCAGCAGCTGGGGGGTTGGCGGAAACTATGGCTACACCTTC.

This clone occurred once. This sequence joins TRBV28 and TRBJ2-3; D unresolved. Germline CDR1 reads MDHEN; CDR2 reads SYDVKM. The CDR3 has 13 residues. Trimming cost V 2 bases and J 4 bases, with 7 bases left between them. The CDR3 bases are TGTGCCAGCAGTTTAACCCGGGCAGATACGCAGTATTTT. It translates to CASSLTRADTQYF.

The chain links TRBV9 to TRBJ2-5; tentative D call: TRBD2 (5 bases). V was shortened by 0 bases and J by 13 bases, with 19 bases between the two germline ends. CDR1 is SGDLS and CDR2 is YYNGEE in the germline V gene. This CDR3 comprises 14 residues. The chain's CDR3 is CASSVDSGTEARYF. CDR3 bases: TGTGCCAGCAGCGTAGATTCGGGAACCGAAGCCCGGTACTTC.

This sequence joins TRBV5-1 and TRBJ2-1; maybe TRBD1 (5 bases). Germline V gene data show CDR1 as SGHRS and CDR2 as YFSETQ. This CDR3 contains 15 residues. The V end was cut by 2 bases, the J end by 7 bases, with 16 bases between. CDR3 sequence reads: CASSFSQGPANEQFF. CDR3 coding DNA: TGCGCCAGCAGCTTCTCTCAGGGTCCGGCGAATGAGCAGTTCTTC.

The rearrangement joins TRBV14 to TRBJ1-2; 8 nucleotides agree with TRBD1. Germline CDR1 SGHDN, CDR2 FVKESK. J gave up 4 bases and V 1 base, and 5 bases lay outside the gene matches. The CDR3 covers 15 residues. CDR3 nucleotide sequence: TGTGCCAGCAGCCAAGCCGCAGGGGGCCCCTATGGCTACACCTTC. Residues: CASSQAAGGPYGYTF.